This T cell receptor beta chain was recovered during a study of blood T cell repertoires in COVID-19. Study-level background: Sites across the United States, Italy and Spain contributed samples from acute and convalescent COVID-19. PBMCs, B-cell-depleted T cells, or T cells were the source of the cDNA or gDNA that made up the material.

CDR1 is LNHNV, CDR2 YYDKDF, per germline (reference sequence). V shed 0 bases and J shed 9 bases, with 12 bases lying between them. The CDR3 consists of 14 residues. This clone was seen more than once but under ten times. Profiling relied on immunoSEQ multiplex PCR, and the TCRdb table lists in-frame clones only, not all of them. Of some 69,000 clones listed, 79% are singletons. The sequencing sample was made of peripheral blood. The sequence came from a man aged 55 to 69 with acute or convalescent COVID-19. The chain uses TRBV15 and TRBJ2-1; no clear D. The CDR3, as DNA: TGTGCCACCAGCAGAGATCTCCGGTCAAGTGAGCAGTTCTTC. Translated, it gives CATSRDLRSSEQFF.